Detailed here is one T cell receptor beta chain. What it recognizes is unknown. Trimming removed 4 bases at V and 4 bases at J, with 17 bases between. Per the germline V gene, CDR1 is GTSNPN and CDR2 is SVGIG (reference sequence). CDR3 length equals 15 residues. The PCR contained 60 Vbeta and 13 Jbeta primers. Clones were sequenced by immunoSEQ multiplex PCR, and TCRdb holds only the in-frame ones, with some missing. Seen in this sample are approximately 110,000 clones; the ten most common clones hold around 7%. The data were obtained in a study of cytomegalovirus exposure and HLA in healthy donors. Whole-study context: About 77 million unique TCRs from HLA-typed donors made up an early data release.

Notes on the study in general: Most CMV-associated TCR beta chains were later found to appear HLA-restricted. Follow-up analysis later connected one missense variant in DCLRE1C with trimming of TCR beta V- and J-genes.

Sequenced: PBMCs. This sequence joins TRBV30 and TRBJ1-5; D unresolved. This clonotype originated in a man in his forties in good health and CMV-seropositive. Here the CDR3 DNA reads TGTGCCTGGAACGTCGGATCGGGGTTAAATCAGCCCCAGCATTTT. Its protein product is CAWNVGSGLNQPQHF.